Below, 10 T cell receptor beta chains from the same sample are listed, as sequenced in a study of human T cells and chemical hapten exposure. Unfractionated whole blood was the source of the extracted total RNA. TCRdb re-called the 5' RACE reads through MiXCR, storing one row per CDR3 protein. The sample shows 120,000 to 150,000 distinct CDR3 sequences, over 3.5% of them seen only once. These receptor sequences come from a female donor in good health.

This clonotype was observed at least ten times. The V call is TRBV3-1, the J call TRBJ2-3, with TRBD2 as a possible D gene (5 bases). The CDR3 extends over 13 amino acids. Germline V gives CDR1 LGHDT, CDR2 YNNKEL (reference sequence). The V gene lost 0 bases and the J gene lost 13 bases, with 14 bases spanning the gap. The CDR3 reads CASSQDLLAGEYF. DNA of the CDR3: TGTGCCAGCAGCCAAGATCTCCTAGCCGGGGAGTATTTT.

This clonotype was found many times. The chain links TRBV7-8 to TRBJ2-2; possibly TRBD2 for D (5 bases). The germline V gene has CDR1 SGHVS and CDR2 FQNEAQ. This CDR3 has 16 amino acids. V was cut by 1 base and J by 4 bases, with 13 bases left in between. The CDR3 DNA follows: TGTGCCAGCAGCTTAGAGAGGGTGCCGGGCACCGGGGAGCTGTTTTTT. Translated, it gives CASSLERVPGTGELFF.

This clonotype was detected many times. V usage is TRBV25-1 and J usage is TRBJ2-7; 9 bases agree with TRBD1. CDR1 is MGHDK, CDR2 SYGVNS, per germline. The J segment lost 3 bases and the V segment lost 4 bases, leaving 4 bases of the junction unmatched. CDR3 length: 14 amino acids. In DNA, the CDR3 is TGTGCCAGCAGTGCTCCGGGACAGGGCTACGAGCAGTACTTC. Translating gives CASSAPGQGYEQYF.

As regards this clonotype: This may stem from a read error, because a much larger clone lies one nucleotide away. This chain uses TRBV3-1 with TRBJ1-2; the D is unclear. CDR1 LGHDT and CDR2 YNNKEL come from the germline V gene (reference sequence). The CDR3 spans 14 residues. CDR3: CTSSQDIYPYGYTF. In DNA, the CDR3 is TGTACCAGCAGCCAAGACATCTATCCCTATGGCTACACCTTC.

This clonotype was seen many times. The genes are TRBV10-3 and TRBJ1-2, with unresolved D. Germline V gene sequence: CDR1 ENHRY, CDR2 SYGVKD. The CDR3 is 16 amino acids. Trimming took 0 bases from V and 6 from J, leaving 17 bases between them. The chain's CDR3 is CAISESLWEDPDGYTF. CDR3 DNA sequence: TGTGCCATCAGTGAGTCGCTTTGGGAGGACCCGGATGGCTACACCTTC.

This clonotype was seen many times. The rearrangement links TRBV15 to TRBJ2-1; 12 bases fit TRBD2. CDR1 and CDR2 from the germline V gene are LNHNV and YYDKDF (reference sequence). V gave up 7 bases and J gave up 7 bases; unmatched junction bases: 8. The CDR3 is made up of 15 amino acids. The CDR3 is CATTSGGVLQNEQFF. For the CDR3, the DNA is TGTGCCACCACTAGCGGGGGGGTGCTACAGAATGAGCAGTTCTTC.

This clonotype was found a few times. This chain uses TRBV5-4 with TRBJ2-5, with 10 bases lining up with TRBD1. Germline CDR1 SGHNT, CDR2 YYREEE (reference sequence). CDR3 length: 16 amino acids. V shed 2 bases and J 2 bases; nucleotides not matched to a gene: 6. The CDR3 coding sequence is TGTGCCAGCAGCTTAGATCGGACAGGGGGTCAAGAGACCCAGTACTTC. Its translation is CASSLDRTGGQETQYF.

This clonotype was recorded many times. The V and J genes are TRBV14 and TRBJ1-2; possible D gene TRBD1, 5 bases. V shed 2 bases and J shed 8 bases, with 12 bases lying between them. Germline CDR1 SGHDN, CDR2 FVKESK. This CDR3 spans 13 amino acids. Here the CDR3 reads CASSQMAGSGYTF. For the CDR3, the DNA is TGTGCCAGCAGCCAAATGGCAGGGAGCGGCTACACCTTC.

This clonotype appeared many times. The chain combines TRBV3-1 with TRBJ2-3; D possibly corresponds to TRBD2 (5 bases). The CDR3 has 15 amino acids. The germline V gene encodes CDR1 LGHDT and CDR2 YNNKEL (reference sequence). V was trimmed by 5 bases and J by 4 bases, leaving 16 bases between them. CDR3 protein: CASSSRSTGADTQYF. The DNA for the CDR3 is TGTGCCAGCAGCTCGCGTTCTACCGGGGCAGATACGCAGTATTTT.

The chain carries TRBV27 and TRBJ2-7, with 7 bases that match TRBD2. With 5 bases clipped from V and 0 bases from J, the junction kept 7 bases outside the gene matches. The germline V gene encodes CDR1 MNHEY and CDR2 SMNVEV (reference sequence). This CDR3 spans 15 amino acids. The CDR3 DNA follows: TGTGCCAGCAGTACGGACGGGGGGACCTCCTACGAGCAGTACTTC. This sequence encodes CASSTDGGTSYEQYF.